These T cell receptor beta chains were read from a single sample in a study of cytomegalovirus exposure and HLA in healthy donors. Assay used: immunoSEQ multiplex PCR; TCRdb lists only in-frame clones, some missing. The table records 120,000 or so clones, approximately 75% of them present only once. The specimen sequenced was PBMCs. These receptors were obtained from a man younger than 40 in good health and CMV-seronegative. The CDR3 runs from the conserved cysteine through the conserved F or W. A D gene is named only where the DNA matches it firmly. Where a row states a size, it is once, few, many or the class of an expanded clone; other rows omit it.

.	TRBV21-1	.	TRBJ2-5	CASSKGGLRSQKETQYF	TGTGCCAGCAGCAAAGGGGGGCTTAGGAGCCAAAAAGAGACCCAGTACTTC
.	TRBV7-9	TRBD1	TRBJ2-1	CSSSPPGGIYNEQFF	TGTTCCAGCAGCCCCCCAGGGGGCATCTACAATGAGCAGTTCTTC
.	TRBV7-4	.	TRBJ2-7	CASSPTYEQYF	TGTGCCAGCAGCCCAACCTACGAGCAGTACTTC
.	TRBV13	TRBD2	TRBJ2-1	CASSSGGSYNEQFF	TGTGCCAGCAGCAGCGGGGGCTCCTACAATGAGCAGTTCTTC
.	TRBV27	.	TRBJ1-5	CASSFAGNQPQHF	TGTGCCAGCAGTTTTGCCGGGAATCAGCCCCAGCATTTT
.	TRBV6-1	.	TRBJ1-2	CASSEAISGGGYGYTF	TGTGCCAGCAGTGAAGCTATCTCGGGGGGTGGTTATGGCTACACCTTC
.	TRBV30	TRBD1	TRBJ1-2	CAWSPGTGNGYTF	TGTGCCTGGAGTCCCGGGACAGGGAACGGCTACACCTTC
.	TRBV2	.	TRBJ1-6	CAIRQIYNSPLHF	TGTGCCATCCGACAGATTTATAATTCACCCCTCCACTTT
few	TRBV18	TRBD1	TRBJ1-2	CASSPPGDRNYGYTF	TGTGCCAGCTCACCCCCAGGGGACAGAAACTATGGCTACACCTTC
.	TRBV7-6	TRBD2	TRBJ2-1	CASSLGTSGGDEQFF	TGTGCCAGCAGCTTAGGGACTAGCGGGGGGGATGAGCAGTTCTTC
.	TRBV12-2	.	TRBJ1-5	CASRPPSGAYSNQPQHF	TGTGCAAGTCGCCCCCCATCAGGGGCGTATAGCAATCAGCCCCAGCATTTT
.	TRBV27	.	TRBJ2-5	CASSLIGRETQYF	TGTGCCAGCAGTTTAATAGGGAGAGAGACCCAGTACTTC
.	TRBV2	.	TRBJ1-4	CASSEGTGGLEKLFF	TGTGCCAGCAGTGAAGGAACGGGGGGCCTTGAAAAACTGTTTTTT
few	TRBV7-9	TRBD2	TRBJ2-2	CASSPGLGDTGELFF	TGTGCCAGCAGCCCGGGACTAGGTGACACCGGGGAGCTGTTTTTT
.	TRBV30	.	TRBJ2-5	CAWSVSLALQETQYF	TGTGCCTGGAGTGTTTCCCTAGCTCTACAAGAGACCCAGTACTTC
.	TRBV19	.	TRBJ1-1	CASSIIGAGTNTEAFF	TGTGCCAGTAGTATAATAGGGGCCGGAACGAACACTGAAGCTTTCTTT
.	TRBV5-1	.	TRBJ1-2	CASSSPGGGLYGYTF	TGCGCCAGCAGCTCCCCTGGGGGAGGACTCTATGGCTACACCTTC
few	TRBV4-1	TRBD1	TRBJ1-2	CASSQGTGTNYGYTF	TGCGCCAGCAGCCAAGGGACAGGGACTAACTATGGCTACACCTTC
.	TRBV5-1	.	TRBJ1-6	CASSLDGVNSPLHF	TGCGCCAGCAGCTTGGACGGGGTTAATTCACCCCTCCACTTT
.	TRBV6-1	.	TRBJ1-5	CASSESRNQPQHF	TGTGCCAGCAGTGAATCTAGGAATCAGCCCCAGCATTTT
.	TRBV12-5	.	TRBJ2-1	CASTFRGGEYDEQFF	TGTGCTAGTACTTTTAGGGGGGGCGAGTACGATGAGCAGTTCTTC
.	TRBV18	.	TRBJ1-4	CASSLSRGEKLFF	TGTGCCAGCTCACTAAGCCGGGGTGAAAAACTGTTTTTT
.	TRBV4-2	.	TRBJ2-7	CASSQVPVNYEQYF	TGTGCCAGCAGCCAAGTTCCAGTAAACTACGAGCAGTACTTC
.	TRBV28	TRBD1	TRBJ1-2	CASRKPDRDGYGYTF	TGTGCCAGCAGGAAACCGGACAGGGATGGCTATGGCTACACCTTC
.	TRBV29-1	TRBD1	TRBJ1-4	CSVRRGQDEKLFF	TGCAGCGTTCGCAGGGGGCAGGATGAAAAACTGTTTTTT
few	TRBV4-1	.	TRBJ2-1	CASSPQGMGYNEQFF	TGCGCCAGCAGCCCCCAGGGAATGGGATACAATGAGCAGTTCTTC
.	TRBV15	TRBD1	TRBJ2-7	CATSRGDRAPGEQYF	TGTGCCACCAGCAGAGGGGACAGGGCCCCCGGCGAGCAGTACTTC
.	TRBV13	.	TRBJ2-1	CASSLGLYNEQFF	TGCGCCAGCAGCTTAGGCCTGTACAATGAGCAGTTCTTC
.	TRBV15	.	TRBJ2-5	CATSRVGPRHALVQYF	TGTGCCACCAGCAGAGTGGGGCCGAGACACGCCTTGGTTCAGTACTTC
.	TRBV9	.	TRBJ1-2	CASSDSFGYTF	TGTGCCAGCAGTGACAGTTTTGGCTACACCTTC
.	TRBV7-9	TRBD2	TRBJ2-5	CASSPGYVQRGAETQYF	TGTGCCAGCAGCCCCGGGTACGTGCAGCGGGGGGCCGAGACCCAGTACTTC
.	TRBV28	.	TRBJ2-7	CASNFRGYNEQYF	TGTGCCAGCAACTTCAGGGGCTACAACGAGCAGTACTTC
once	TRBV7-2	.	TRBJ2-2	CASSHISGGELFF	TGTGCCAGCAGCCACATTAGCGGCGGGGAGCTGTTTTTT
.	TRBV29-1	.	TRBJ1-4	CSVGGQAHEKLFF	TGCAGCGTTGGTGGGCAGGCGCATGAAAAACTGTTTTTT
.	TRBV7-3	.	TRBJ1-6	CASSPPRYNSPLHF	TGTGCCAGCAGCCCCCCCCGGTACAATTCACCCCTCCACTTT
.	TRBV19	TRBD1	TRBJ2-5	CASSTRDRVRETQYF	TGTGCCAGTAGTACCCGGGACAGGGTAAGAGAGACCCAGTACTTC
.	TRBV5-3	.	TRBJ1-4	CARSLRGGGEKLFF	TGTGCCAGAAGCTTGCGAGGGGGGGGTGAAAAACTGTTTTTT
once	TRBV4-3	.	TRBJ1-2	CASSQEVGQSVLTF	TGCGCCAGCAGCCAAGAGGTAGGACAGAGTGTCTTGACCTTC
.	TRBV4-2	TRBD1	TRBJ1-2	CASSQDIIQGAEANYGYTF	TGTGCCAGCAGCCAAGATATAATCCAGGGGGCAGAGGCTAACTATGGCTACACCTTC
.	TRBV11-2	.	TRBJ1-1	CASSPYLTRGGNTEAFF	TGTGCCAGCAGCCCCTACCTGACCCGCGGAGGGAACACTGAAGCTTTCTTT
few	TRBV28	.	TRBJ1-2	CASRLTQGSRSYGYTF	TGTGCCAGCAGGCTAACGCAGGGATCTCGGTCCTATGGCTACACCTTC
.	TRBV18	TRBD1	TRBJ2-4	CASSPRTGGGNIQYF	TGTGCCAGCTCGCCCCGGACAGGGGGCGGAAACATTCAGTACTTC
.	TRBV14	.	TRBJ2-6	CASSTQAAGANVLTF	TGTGCCAGCAGCACACAGGCGGCTGGGGCCAACGTCCTGACTTTC